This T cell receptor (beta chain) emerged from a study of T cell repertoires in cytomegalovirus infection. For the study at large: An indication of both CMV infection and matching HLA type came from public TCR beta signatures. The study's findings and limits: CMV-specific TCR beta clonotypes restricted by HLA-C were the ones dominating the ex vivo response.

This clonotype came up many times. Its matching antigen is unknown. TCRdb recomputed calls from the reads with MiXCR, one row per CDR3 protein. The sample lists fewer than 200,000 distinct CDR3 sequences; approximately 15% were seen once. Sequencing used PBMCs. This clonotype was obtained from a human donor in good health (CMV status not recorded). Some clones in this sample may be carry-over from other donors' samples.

The CDR3 protein is CASSRDHQGNEQFF. In DNA form, the CDR3 reads TGTGCCAGCAGTCGGGACCATCAGGGGAATGAGCAGTTCTTC. This chain links TRBV6-6 with TRBJ2-1; D is perhaps TRBD1 (6 bases). V was shortened by 5 bases and J by 7 bases, with 15 bases between the two germline ends. This CDR3 is 14 amino acids long. Germline loops: CDR1 MNHNY, CDR2 SVGAGI (reference sequence).